This TCR beta chain is from a study of blood T cell repertoires in COVID-19 (dated by TCRdb to the early 2020s). Regarding the research as a whole: The collaborator samples originated in the United States, Italy and Spain and spanned the acute and convalescent phases of COVID-19. The material from the prospective study consisted of cDNA or gDNA derived from T cells, B-cell-depleted T cells, or PBMCs. The dataset comprised deeply sampled blood TCRbeta repertoires from subjects exposed to, actively infected with, or recovered from COVID-19. The repertoires were released in a freely available public database intended as a resource for research on the immune response to SARS-CoV-2. Samples were obtained from the ongoing ImmuneRACE study (first 160 participants) and from roughly 1,300 subjects provided by 6 global collaborators. Nearly every sample came with metadata listing a de-identified subject ID, COVID-19 status, age in years and sex. HLA class I and class II types, where available, came from metadata supplied by the sample provider rather than from assay-based typing. The full study reports these points: The quantity of clinical and demographic metadata differed by source and by participant and was supplied without curation.

A note on this clone: Its binding antigen is unknown. Per-nucleotide qualities are absent, and no much larger clonotype sits a single base away.

The collaborating institutions used their own protocols to collect whole blood in K2EDTA tubes. For TCRbeta analysis, collaborators shipped samples in one of three forms: frozen whole blood, isolated PBMCs, or DNA extracted from either of those sample types. The CDR3 numbers 14 residues from cysteine through phenylalanine. Only the CDR3 region is kept as DNA, spanning 42 bases read in frame from base 1. CDR1 and CDR2 are drawn from the germline V gene (reference sequence): GTSNPN, SVGIG. Trimming takes 0 bases off V and 3 bases off J; junction bases not matched to a gene: 4. TCRbeta CDR3 regions were amplified from genomic DNA by means of the immunoSEQ Assay, a bias-controlled multiplex PCR. As for the original processing: The number of nucleated cells in each sample was estimated from the amplification of reference gene primers within the assay. Sequence reads were collapsed and filtered to measure the absolute abundance of every unique TCRbeta CDR3 rearrangement. For each sample, productive Simpson clonality was calculated by taking the square root of Simpson's diversity index across productive rearrangements. TCRdb provides this immuneACCESS table in a form limited to in-frame rearrangements. Some clones are lacking; in checked studies, under half of them reflect an unresolved V gene, and why the rest are absent is not known. The V and J calls and the clone size are those of that table, but D and trimming were determined from the DNA. This sample comprises 54,000 or so clones, about 82% of them detected only once. Around 23% of the sample is in the top ten clones.

The chain joins TRBV30 to TRBJ2-5; TRBD1 matches 7 bases in the middle. Sequences were obtained from peripheral blood. This TCR came from an elderly woman with acute or convalescent COVID-19. The DNA sequence is TGTGCCTGGAGTGTATCCGGGACAGAAGAGACCCAGTACTTC. Translated, this gives CAWSVSGTEETQYF. This CDR3, with the reference TRBV30 and TRBJ2-5 proteins standing in past its ends, gives the full variable domain SQTIHQWPATLVQPVGSPLSLECTVEGTSNPNLYWYRQAAGRGLQLLFYSVGIGQISSEVPQNLSASRPQDRQFILSSKKLLLSDSGFYLCAWSVSGTEETQYFGPGTRLLVL.